Listed here are 25 T cell receptor beta chains from one sample, sequenced in a study of CD8 T cells in ankylosing spondylitis (dated by TCRdb to 2016 to 2017). The library came from 5' RACE. TCRdb lists the instrument as Illumina HiSeq 2500. TCRdb reprocessing: public reads trimmed at Q25 with fastp, clones called with MiXCR, in-frame beta chains kept. Under each unique CDR3 protein, matching rows form one entry showing the most common genes and DNA. The sample profile shows about 280,000 distinct CDR3 sequences; about 20% of them were found once. The top ten hold roughly 7.3% of the sample. Sequencing was done on a sample of blood, either unsorted or a sorted T cell fraction (not recorded which). These receptors were collected from a male donor with ankylosing spondylitis or in good health (not recorded which).

The count of this clonotype is one. CDR3 protein: CASSHAPGQGSLSGANVLTF. CDR3 sequence (DNA): TGCGCCAGCAGTCATGCCCCGGGACAGGGGTCTCTCTCTGGGGCCAACGTCCTGACTTTC. This rearrangement joins TRBV23-1 to TRBJ2-6; 10 positions agree with TRBD1. TRBV23-1 is an ORF for which the function is uncertain. The CDR3 runs 20 residues. The V segment lost 3 bases and the J segment 0 bases; nucleotides outside the gene matches: 11.

This clonotype was observed a few times. The genes are TRBV5-5 and TRBJ2-5; 9 bases agree with TRBD1. The CDR3 runs to 18 residues. V shed 4 bases, J shed 1 base, and the junction held 14 bases outside the gene matches. Germline CDR1 is SGHKS and CDR2 is YYEKEE (reference sequence). CDR3 in DNA: TGTGCCAGCAGCACCCGACAGGGGGTACGAGGTGCCCAAGAGACCCAGTACTTC. Translating gives CASSTRQGVRGAQETQYF.

This sequence joins TRBV24-1 and TRBJ2-7; the match to TRBD2 covers 16 bases. The CDR3 sequence is 17 residues long. The ends lost 4 bases at V and 6 bases at J; junction bases unmatched: 8. CDR1 and CDR2 from the germline V gene are KGHDR and SFDVKD. CDR3 sequence: CATSDLGLAGGPGEQYV. The CDR3 nucleotides are TGTGCCACCAGTGACCTGGGACTAGCGGGAGGGCCGGGCGAGCAGTACGTC.

This clonotype was detected a few times. The chain employs TRBV27 and TRBJ1-1; no definite D call. Germline values: CDR1 MNHEY, CDR2 SMNVEV (reference sequence). The V end was cut by 1 base, the J end by 0 bases, with 12 bases between. The CDR3 contains 16 residues. The CDR3 here is CASSLYGGYMNTEAFF. CDR3 coding DNA: TGTGCCAGCAGTTTATATGGCGGATACATGAACACTGAAGCTTTCTTT.

This clonotype has a handful of counts. The chain is built from TRBV12-3 or TRBV12-4 and TRBJ1-1, with 8 bases that match TRBD1. The trim removed 7 bases at V and 1 base at J, leaving 8 bases unmatched. The CDR3 loop spans 15 amino acids. The CDR3 DNA follows: TGTGCCAGCAATCAGGGGGCGCGGGGGAACACTGAAGCTTTCTTT. Its translation: CASNQGARGNTEAFF.

This clonotype came up once. The chain uses TRBV6-1 and TRBJ2-2; weak D call: TRBD1 (5 bases). Trimming took off 6 bases at V and 0 bases at J, with 17 bases between the two ends. There are 17 residues in the CDR3. The V gene's germline CDR1 is MNHNS and CDR2 SASEGT. For the CDR3, the DNA is TGTGCCAGCAGGGCTCAGGGTGCTGGGTCGAACACCGGGGAGCTGTTTTTT. Encoded protein: CASRAQGAGSNTGELFF.

V usage is TRBV6-1 and J usage is TRBJ2-1; TRBD2 aligns across 13 bases. The CDR3 is made up of 15 amino acids. From germline, CDR1 is MNHNS and CDR2 SASEGT. Trimming took 5 bases from V and 8 from J; bases not matched to a gene: 6. CDR3 loop: CASSRLAGGHYEQFF. DNA for the CDR3: TGTGCCAGCAGTCGACTAGCGGGGGGCCACTATGAGCAGTTCTTC.

The chain recombines TRBV7-9 with TRBJ2-1; D gene ambiguous. Germline V gene sequence: CDR1 SEHNR, CDR2 FQNEAQ (reference sequence). Trimming shortened V by 5 bases and J by 0 bases, and 14 bases separated the two germline ends. CDR3 size: 16 residues. Here the CDR3 DNA reads TGTGCCAGCAGCGCCAGAGTTATGAGCTCCTACAATGAGCAGTTCTTC. This encodes CASSARVMSSYNEQFF.

The chain uses TRBV9 and TRBJ1-1; D ambiguous. Germline values: CDR1 SGDLS, CDR2 YYNGEE. Trimming took off 3 bases at V and 3 bases at J, with 12 bases between the two ends. The CDR3 contains 14 residues. The CDR3 nucleotides read TGTGCCAGCAGCGCCCCCCCGCGCGACACTGAAGCTTTCTTT. Its protein product is CASSAPPRDTEAFF.

This clonotype was seen more than once but under ten times. The chain employs TRBV2 and TRBJ2-2, with D possibly matching TRBD1 (6 bases). The V end was cut by 4 bases, the J end by 4 bases, with 7 bases between. The length of the CDR3 is 13 residues. Germline CDR1 SNHLY, CDR2 FYNNEI. The DNA of the CDR3 is TGTGCCAGCAGTGCCAGGGGCACCGGGGAGCTGTTTTTT. Its protein product is CASSARGTGELFF.

The chain has TRBV12-3 or TRBV12-4 and TRBJ1-4; no firm D call. Trimming shortened V by 4 bases and J by 12 bases, and 15 bases separated the two germline ends. CDR3 length: 13 residues. The CDR3 nucleotides read TGTGCCAGCAGTTCCTACATTGCTGGGGAACTGTTTTTT. This sequence encodes CASSSYIAGELFF.

A few counts support this clonotype. The chain has TRBV7-8 and TRBJ2-1; D not certain. Trimming removed 1 base from V and 6 bases from J, with 13 bases in between. Germline loops: CDR1 SGHVS, CDR2 FQNEAQ. The CDR3 is 15 residues long. The CDR3 DNA reads TGTGCCAGCAGCTTAGGCAGAATGGCTGGCAATGAGCAGTTCTTC. As protein: CASSLGRMAGNEQFF.

This clonotype was counted a few times. The gene calls are TRBV15 and TRBJ1-5; no firm D call. The germline gives CDR1 LNHNV, CDR2 YYDKDF (reference sequence). V shed 1 base and J shed 9 bases, with 13 bases lying between them. The CDR3 consists of 14 residues. As DNA, the CDR3 is TGTGCCACCAGCAGAGGGCCGTCTGCAGGGCCCCAGCATTTT. Encoded protein: CATSRGPSAGPQHF.

The chain carries TRBV28 and TRBJ1-5; D might be TRBD1 (6 bases). V was pared by 6 bases and J by 2 bases, with 14 bases between. CDR1 is MDHEN, CDR2 SYDVKM, per germline. The CDR3 totals 15 residues. Here the CDR3 reads CASRAQGIRNQPQHF. The CDR3 DNA sequence: TGTGCCAGCAGGGCCCAGGGGATTCGCAATCAGCCCCAGCATTTT.

At least ten counts were recorded for this clonotype. The CDR3 spells CASSPNEQFF. The CDR3 DNA follows: TGTGCCAGCAGCCCCAATGAGCAGTTCTTC. The chain combines TRBV27 with TRBJ2-1; D not certain. CDR1 is MNHEY and CDR2 is SMNVEV in the germline V gene (reference sequence). The V gene lost 6 bases and the J gene lost 6 bases, with 3 bases spanning the gap. This CDR3 region has 10 residues.

The chain uses TRBV5-1 and TRBJ1-3; no clear D gene. CDR1 and CDR2 from the germline V gene are SGHRS and YFSETQ. CDR3 size: 15 residues. V lost 3 bases, J lost 3 bases, and 13 bases lay in between. For the CDR3, the DNA is TGCGCCAGCAGCTCAGACGGAGGTGGTGGAAACACCATATATTTT. Residues: CASSSDGGGGNTIYF.

The V call is TRBV20-1, the J call TRBJ1-5, with no clear D. Germline loops: CDR1 DFQATT, CDR2 SNEGSKA (reference sequence). The CDR3 loop spans 15 amino acids. V dropped 0 bases and J dropped 2 bases, with 11 bases sitting between them. The CDR3 bases are TGCAGTGCTAGAGACGCAAATTATGGCAATCAGCCCCAGCATTTT. Its protein is CSARDANYGNQPQHF.

The chain uses TRBV7-8 and TRBJ2-3, with 9 positions matching TRBD1. The germline CDR1 and CDR2 sequences are SGHVS and FQNEAQ. V was pared by 5 bases and J by 5 bases, with 11 bases of the junction left unmatched. The CDR3 covers 16 residues. CDR3 region: CASSIGTGSQEDTQYF. The DNA for the CDR3 is TGTGCCAGCAGCATCGGGACAGGGTCACAGGAAGATACGCAGTATTTT. Variable domain in full (rest from reference TRBV7-8 and TRBJ2-3): GAGVSQSPRYKVAKRGQDVALRCDPISGHVSLFWYQQALGQGPEFLTYFQNEAQLDKSGLPSDRFFAERPEGSVSTLKIQRTQQEDSAVYLCASSIGTGSQEDTQYFGPGTRLTVL.

This clonotype was picked up a small number of times. J is TRBJ1-2 and V is TRBV20-1, with D possibly TRBD1 on 5 matching bases. Trimming took off 6 bases at V and 6 bases at J, with 14 bases between the two ends. CDR1 DFQATT and CDR2 SNEGSKA come from the germline V gene (reference sequence). This CDR3 has 12 amino acids. Here the CDR3 DNA reads TGCAGTGCCCCGACAGAGTTGGATGGCTACACCTTC. Residues: CSAPTELDGYTF.

This rearrangement joins TRBV5-1 to TRBJ2-2; 9 bases agree with TRBD2. This CDR3 is built from 16 residues. J lost 2 bases, V lost 3 bases, and 5 bases had no gene match. Per germline, CDR1 SGHRS and CDR2 YFSETQ. Written as DNA, the CDR3 is TGCGCCAGCAGCTATATAGCGGGGGAAAACACCGGGGAGCTGTTTTTT. Translating gives CASSYIAGENTGELFF. Complete variable domain (other parts from reference TRBV5-1 and TRBJ2-2): KAGVTQTPRYLIKTRGQQVTLSCSPISGHRSVSWYQQTPGQGLQFLFEYFSETQRNKGNFPGRFSGRQFSNSRSEMNVSTLELGDSALYLCASSYIAGENTGELFFGEGSRLTVL.

This clonotype has a count of ten or more. The chain recombines TRBV12-3 or TRBV12-4 with TRBJ2-2; possible D gene TRBD2, 6 bases. CDR3 size: 14 residues. V lost 4 bases and J lost 6, with 12 bases in between. In DNA, the CDR3 is TGTGCCAGCAGTTGGTTCGGGGGATCCGGGGAGCTGTTTTTT. Translating it yields CASSWFGGSGELFF.

Many counts were recorded for this clonotype. The chain carries TRBV6-6 and TRBJ2-2, with no clear D. Per the germline V gene, CDR1 is MNHNY and CDR2 is SVGAGI (reference sequence). This CDR3 region has 12 residues. V was shortened by 2 bases and J by 5 bases, with 3 bases between the two germline ends. In DNA form, the CDR3 reads TGTGCCAGCAGTTACACGACCGGGGAGCTGTTTTTT. It specifies CASSYTTGELFF.

The chain carries TRBV7-8 and TRBJ2-2; 7 bases align to TRBD1. With V trimmed by 1 base and J by 1 base, 9 bases remained unmatched. This CDR3 has 18 amino acids. Germline loops: CDR1 SGHVS, CDR2 FQNEAQ. CDR3 sequence (DNA): TGTGCCAGCAGCTTAGAAAGGACAGGCTTGGGGAACACCGGGGAGCTGTTTTTT. It codes for CASSLERTGLGNTGELFF.

This clonotype was seen a few times. The J gene is TRBJ1-1, the V gene TRBV5-1; no clear D. There are 15 residues in the CDR3. The germline V gene has CDR1 SGHRS and CDR2 YFSETQ. Deletions cut 4 bases from V and 1 base from J, with 14 bases between. CDR3 protein: CASSQDSSGNTEAFF. For the CDR3, the DNA is TGCGCCAGCAGCCAAGACTCCTCAGGGAACACTGAAGCTTTCTTT.

This clonotype came up a few times. J is TRBJ1-1 and V is TRBV6-1; 9 bases fit TRBD1. Germline assignment: CDR1 MNHNS and CDR2 SASEGT. J gave up 8 bases and V 6 bases, and 1 base lay outside the gene matches. The CDR3 has 11 amino acids. CDR3 bases: TGTGCCAGCAGGGACAGGGGAGAAGCTTTCTTT. It codes for CASRDRGEAFF.